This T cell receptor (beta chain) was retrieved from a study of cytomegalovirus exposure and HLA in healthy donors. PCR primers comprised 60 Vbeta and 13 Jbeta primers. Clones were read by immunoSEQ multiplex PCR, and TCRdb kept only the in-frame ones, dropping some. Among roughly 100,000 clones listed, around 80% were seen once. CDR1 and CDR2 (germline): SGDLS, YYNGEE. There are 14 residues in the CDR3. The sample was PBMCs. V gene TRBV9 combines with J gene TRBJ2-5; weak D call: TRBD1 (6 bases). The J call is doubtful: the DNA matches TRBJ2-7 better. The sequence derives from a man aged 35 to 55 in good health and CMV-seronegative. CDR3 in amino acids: CASSPDLDSYEQYF. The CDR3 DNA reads TGTGCCAGCAGCCCAGACTTGGACAGCTACGAGCAGTACTTC.